This T cell receptor beta chain originates from a study of long-term antiretroviral therapy in people with HIV. Run at survey level, the immunoSEQ assay was version v3.0. The table came from immunoSEQ multiplex PCR; TCRdb's copy has only in-frame clones and leaves some out. The sample yields around 25,000 clones, approximately 80% seen once. The ends were cut back, 6 bases at V and 0 bases at J, with 15 bases in the middle. Per the germline V gene, CDR1 is SNHLY and CDR2 is FYNNEI. This CDR3 comprises 16 residues. Sample: unsorted PBMCs, taken 1.1 years before starting antiretroviral therapy. The receptor was isolated from a woman aged 25 to 39 with HIV. This chain connects TRBV2 to TRBJ2-1; D is undetermined. CDR3 sequence: CASRPLSSSSYNEQFF. CDR3 coding DNA: TGTGCCAGCAGGCCCCTCTCCTCCAGCTCCTACAATGAGCAGTTCTTC. Full variable domain (remainder filled in from reference TRBV2 and TRBJ2-1): EPEVTQTPSHQVTQMGQEVILRCVPISNHLYFYWYRQILGQKVEFLVSFYNNEISEKSEIFDDQFSVERPDGSNFTLKIRSTKLEDSAMYFCASRPLSSSSYNEQFFGPGTRLTVL.